The 27 T cell receptor beta chains below all came from one sample that was sequenced in a study of T cell repertoires in cytomegalovirus infection. Using its own MiXCR run on the reads, TCRdb lists one record per CDR3 protein. The table lists just under 550,000 distinct CDR3 sequences, around a quarter of them singletons. Sequencing input: PBMCs. These TCRs come from a human donor in good health (CMV status not recorded). Some clones in this sample may be carry-over from other donors' samples.

The CDR3: CASSSTRQFYEQYF. In nucleotides, the CDR3 is TGTGCCAGCAGCTCAACACGACAGTTCTACGAGCAGTACTTC. V usage is TRBV7-2 and J usage is TRBJ2-7; TRBD1 is a possible D gene (5 bases). From germline, CDR1 is SGHTA and CDR2 FQGNSA. V was cut by 4 bases and J by 3 bases, with 13 bases left in between. The CDR3 runs 14 residues.

This clonotype has just a few counts. The chain employs TRBV12-3 or TRBV12-4 and TRBJ1-6, with unresolved D. CDR3 size: 15 residues. The V end was cut by 1 base, the J end by 3 bases, with 7 bases between. The CDR3 DNA follows: TGTGCCAGCAGTTTAGGGACGGGCTATAATTCACCCCTCCACTTT. This encodes CASSLGTGYNSPLHF.

The V call is TRBV19, the J call TRBJ2-3; 7 bases match TRBD2. The germline V gene has CDR1 LNHDA and CDR2 SQIVND (reference sequence). This CDR3 region has 14 residues. Unmatched junction bases numbered 12, after V lost 11 bases and J lost 4 bases. The CDR3: CAARGGSHADTQYF. The DNA for the CDR3 is TGTGCCGCCAGAGGCGGGAGCCATGCAGATACGCAGTATTTT.

This clonotype came up a few times. This chain links TRBV28 with TRBJ2-5; D not certain. Germline V gives CDR1 MDHEN, CDR2 SYDVKM. The CDR3 consists of 13 residues. Trimming cost V 5 bases and J 5 bases, with 12 bases left between them. CDR3 residues: CASSGLDVETQYF. For the CDR3, the DNA is TGTGCCAGCAGTGGGCTCGATGTGGAGACCCAGTACTTC.

This clonotype appeared many times. The chain joins TRBV11-2 to TRBJ2-3; 7 bases agree with TRBD2. J gave up 2 bases and V 3 bases, and 5 bases lay outside the gene matches. The V gene's germline CDR1 is SGHAT and CDR2 FQNNGV. The CDR3 has 15 amino acids. CDR3: CASSFGSGFTDTQYF. CDR3 bases: TGTGCCAGCAGCTTTGGTAGCGGGTTCACAGATACGCAGTATTTT.

This clonotype was seen a few times. The chain couples TRBV7-6 to TRBJ2-5; TRBD2 agrees at 8 bases. The CDR3 has 15 residues. V lost 0 bases, J lost 4 bases, and 4 bases stayed unmatched. Germline V gives CDR1 SGHVS, CDR2 FNYEAQ. The CDR3 DNA follows: TGTGCCAGCAGCTTAGCGTGGACTAGCCGAGAGACCCAGTACTTC. Protein sequence: CASSLAWTSRETQYF.

This chain uses TRBV2 with TRBJ1-1; a possible D gene is TRBD1 (5 bases). Trimming stripped 1 base from V and 5 bases from J, with 8 bases between. Germline V gene lookup returns CDR1 SNHLY and CDR2 FYNNEI. The CDR3 is made up of 13 amino acids. CDR3 amino acids: CASSEGGVTEAFF. In nucleotides, the CDR3 is TGTGCCAGCAGTGAAGGAGGGGTGACTGAAGCTTTCTTT.

This rearrangement joins TRBV5-8 to TRBJ1-2; 9 bases line up with TRBD1. The germline CDR1 and CDR2 sequences are SGHTS and YDEGEE. The CDR3 runs to 16 residues. The ends lost 4 bases at V and 2 bases at J; junction bases unmatched: 9. The CDR3 bases are TGTGCCAGCAGCCCGGGCCACAGGGGGCTCAACTATGGCTACACCTTC. Protein sequence: CASSPGHRGLNYGYTF.

This clonotype was recorded a few times. The chain uses TRBV28 and TRBJ2-2; D call uncertain. This CDR3 is 12 amino acids long. The V end lost 7 bases, the J end lost 10 bases, and 13 bases lay between the germline ends. Germline CDR1 is MDHEN and CDR2 is SYDVKM. The CDR3 nucleotides are TGTGCCAGCACCCCAAGTGGGCAGGAGCTGTTTTTT. It specifies CASTPSGQELFF.

Regarding this clonotype: One end of the junction varies from germline; a read error may be responsible. The V call is TRBV6-6, the J call TRBJ2-4; D unresolved. Germline CDR1 MNHNY, CDR2 SVGAGI (reference sequence). CDR3 length: 12 amino acids. CDR3 sequence: CASSREKNTQYF. DNA of the CDR3: TGTGCCAGCAGCCGAGAAAAAAACACTCAGTACTTC.

The chain links TRBV28 to TRBJ2-1; D unclear. The CDR3 runs to 13 residues. Germline CDR1 and CDR2: MDHEN and SYDVKM. The ends were cut back, 7 bases at V and 2 bases at J, with 9 bases in the middle. CDR3 residues: CASTVAAYNEQFF. For the CDR3, the DNA is TGTGCCAGCACGGTGGCTGCCTACAATGAGCAGTTCTTC.

The genes are TRBV6-2 or TRBV6-3 and TRBJ1-1; possible D gene TRBD1, 5 bases. The V gene lost 5 bases and the J gene lost 2 bases, with 15 bases spanning the gap. This CDR3 is built from 15 residues. Per germline, CDR1 MNHEY and CDR2 SVGEGT. This chain's CDR3 is CASSQIVQVNTEAFF. In DNA, the CDR3 is TGTGCCAGCAGTCAGATCGTACAGGTTAACACTGAAGCTTTCTTT.

J is TRBJ2-7 and V is TRBV2, with D unclear. V was clipped by 6 bases and J by 6 bases, with 9 bases between them. The CDR3 is 11 residues long. Germline assignment: CDR1 SNHLY and CDR2 FYNNEI. The DNA of the CDR3 is TGTGCCAGCAGCGGCCACGGCGAGCAGTACTTC. Its translation: CASSGHGEQYF.

The chain uses TRBV19 and TRBJ2-1; 7 nucleotides match TRBD2. Germline loops: CDR1 LNHDA, CDR2 SQIVND (reference sequence). The CDR3 contains 15 residues. V was clipped by 6 bases and J by 0 bases; unmatched bases: 5. The CDR3 coding sequence is TGTGCCAGTAGGCCGAGCGGGGCCTCCTACAATGAGCAGTTCTTC. Translating gives CASRPSGASYNEQFF.

There are many counts of this clonotype. The chain couples TRBV12-3 or TRBV12-4 to TRBJ1-4; maybe TRBD1 (5 bases). CDR3 size: 14 residues. The V and J ends lost 2 bases and 2 bases respectively, with 6 bases between them. The CDR3 sequence: CASSLSGTNEKLFF. The CDR3 bases are TGTGCCAGCAGTTTATCAGGGACTAATGAAAAACTGTTTTTT.

The chain has TRBV19 and TRBJ1-1; possibly TRBD1 for D (5 bases). The CDR3 covers 17 residues. The V and J ends lost 2 bases and 4 bases respectively, with 20 bases between them. Germline loops: CDR1 LNHDA, CDR2 SQIVND (reference sequence). The CDR3 DNA reads TGTGCCAGTAGTATAAGTGGTCTGGGGCAGGGAGTCACTGAAGCTTTCTTT. It codes for CASSISGLGQGVTEAFF.

V is TRBV2 and J is TRBJ2-1, with D hard to call. The V and J ends lost 1 base and 1 base respectively, with 11 bases between them. Germline V gives CDR1 SNHLY, CDR2 FYNNEI. The CDR3 has 16 residues. This chain's CDR3 is CASSEEEARSYNEQFF. CDR3 DNA: TGTGCCAGCAGTGAAGAGGAAGCTAGATCCTACAATGAGCAGTTCTTC.

This clonotype was counted a few times. The rearrangement uses TRBV20-1 and TRBJ2-7, with TRBD1 identical over 7 bases. The CDR3 length is 15 residues. CDR1 and CDR2 (germline): DFQATT, SNEGSKA (reference sequence). V lost 5 bases to trimming and J lost 3 bases; unmatched junction nucleotides: 13. The CDR3 coding sequence is TGCAGTGCTCCTCAGCTGGGGGACAGTCTCTACGAGCAGTACTTC. Amino acid sequence: CSAPQLGDSLYEQYF.

This clonotype showed up just a few times. This chain joins TRBV11-2 and TRBJ2-7; 7 bases map to TRBD2. V lost 4 bases to trimming and J lost 2 bases; unmatched junction nucleotides: 5. The CDR3 totals 14 residues. CDR1 is SGHAT, CDR2 FQNNGV, per germline. CDR3 in DNA: TGTGCCAGCAGCTCGAGCGGGAATCCCTACGAGCAGTACGTC. Protein product: CASSSSGNPYEQYV.

This rearrangement joins TRBV7-9 to TRBJ2-7; 7 bases fit TRBD1. CDR3 length: 14 residues. V was clipped by 0 bases and J by 3 bases; unmatched bases: 2. Looked up from germline, CDR1 is SEHNR and CDR2 is FQNEAQ (reference sequence). CDR3 nucleotide sequence: TGTGCCAGCAGCTTAGCTGACAGGGTCTACGAGCAGTACTTC. Translating gives CASSLADRVYEQYF.

The chain couples TRBV6-2 or TRBV6-3 to TRBJ2-7; 7 bases are a match to TRBD1. CDR3 size: 16 residues. CDR1 is MNHEY and CDR2 is SVGEGT in the germline V gene. V lost 7 bases, J lost 0 bases, and 12 bases stayed unmatched. CDR3 DNA sequence: TGTGCCAGCACACCCGGGACCGGGGACAGCTCCTACGAGCAGTACTTC. Its translation is CASTPGTGDSSYEQYF.

This clonotype has ten or more counts. The chain couples TRBV7-6 to TRBJ1-5; D is ambiguous. V dropped 5 bases and J dropped 6 bases, with 17 bases sitting between them. Germline values: CDR1 SGHVS, CDR2 FNYEAQ. This CDR3 has 15 residues. The CDR3 loop is CASSDSPAGPQPQHF. As DNA, the CDR3 is TGTGCCAGCAGCGATAGCCCTGCGGGCCCTCAGCCCCAGCATTTT.

This clonotype has only a few counts. The gene calls are TRBV12-3 or TRBV12-4 and TRBJ1-1; D remains unclear. The V and J ends lost 3 bases and 4 bases respectively, with 12 bases between them. The CDR3 totals 14 residues. The chain's CDR3 is CASSFASGSTEAFF. The CDR3, as DNA: TGTGCCAGCAGTTTTGCTTCTGGGAGCACTGAAGCTTTCTTT.

This clonotype has a handful of counts. The chain has TRBV4-3 and TRBJ2-7; no reliable D call. Trimming took off 3 bases at V and 6 bases at J, with 12 bases between the two ends. The CDR3 runs to 13 residues. CDR1 and CDR2 (germline): LGHNA, YSLEER. The CDR3 loop is CASSQQSVGEQYF. CDR3 DNA sequence: TGCGCCAGCAGCCAGCAGTCGGTGGGCGAGCAGTACTTC.

This clonotype appeared a few times. The gene calls are TRBV6-1 and TRBJ1-1; 8 positions match TRBD1. The CDR3 extends over 15 amino acids. Germline V gene data show CDR1 as MNHNS and CDR2 as SASEGT. V shed 6 bases and J 4 bases; nucleotides not matched to a gene: 10. For the CDR3, the DNA is TGTGCCAGCAGACTTCAGACAGGGGTCGGCACTGAAGCTTTCTTT. Protein sequence: CASRLQTGVGTEAFF.

The chain couples TRBV25-1 to TRBJ2-3; D may be TRBD1 (6 bases). In germline, CDR1 is MGHDK, CDR2 SYGVNS. Trimming left V 3 bases short and J 3 bases short, with 10 bases between. This CDR3 has 14 amino acids. This chain's CDR3 is CASSDTQGTDTQYF. CDR3 DNA: TGTGCCAGCAGTGATACACAGGGAACAGATACGCAGTATTTT.

This clonotype came up many times. The chain couples TRBV7-9 to TRBJ2-1; 9 bases are shared with TRBD1. This CDR3 has 15 residues. With V trimmed by 5 bases and J by 0 bases, 2 bases remained unmatched. The V gene's germline CDR1 is SEHNR and CDR2 FQNEAQ (reference sequence). The CDR3 coding sequence is TGTGCCAGCAGCCAGACAGGGGGCTCCTACAATGAGCAGTTCTTC. It codes for CASSQTGGSYNEQFF.